A single sample is the source of the 9 T cell receptor beta chains below, sequenced in a study of T cells after yellow fever vaccination. TCRdb re-analysed the 5' RACE reads in MiXCR, keeping a single row per CDR3 protein. The sample holds some 550,000 distinct CDR3 sequences, approximately 21% seen once. Sequenced material: PBMCs, taken 15 days after the yellow fever booster vaccination. The receptors here all came from a man between 25 and 39 years old who received the YFV17D yellow fever vaccine.

This clonotype was recorded a few times. The chain uses TRBV28 and TRBJ2-5, with D possibly being TRBD2 (5 bases). V was pared by 5 bases and J by 2 bases, with 9 bases between. Germline CDR1 reads MDHEN; CDR2 reads SYDVKM. This CDR3 has 13 amino acids. CDR3: CASSPSLQETQYF. The CDR3 DNA reads TGTGCCAGCAGTCCTAGCCTACAAGAGACCCAGTACTTC.

J is TRBJ2-1 and V is TRBV11-2; D may be TRBD2 (6 bases). The germline V gene encodes CDR1 SGHAT and CDR2 FQNNGV. Trimming removed 5 bases from V and 5 bases from J, with 10 bases in between. The CDR3 extends over 13 amino acids. In nucleotides, the CDR3 is TGTGCCAGCAGCAAGGGACTCAACAATGAGCAGTTCTTC. It codes for CASSKGLNNEQFF.

This clonotype has just a few counts. The chain uses TRBV7-9 and TRBJ2-2; 10 nucleotides agree with TRBD2. J lost 6 bases, V lost 5 bases, and 9 bases had no gene match. CDR3 size: 16 residues. Germline assignment: CDR1 SEHNR and CDR2 FQNEAQ (reference sequence). The CDR3 sequence is CASSARLAGSAGELFF. CDR3 in DNA: TGTGCCAGCAGCGCCAGACTAGCGGGCAGTGCCGGGGAGCTGTTTTTT.

This clonotype has just a few counts. The rearrangement links TRBV12-3 or TRBV12-4 to TRBJ2-1, with 7 bases fitting TRBD2. The J segment lost 7 bases and the V segment lost 6 bases, leaving 3 bases of the junction unmatched. The CDR3 covers 12 residues. DNA for the CDR3: TGTGCCAGCAGATCGGGGGGTAATGAGCAGTTCTTC. This sequence encodes CASRSGGNEQFF.

A few counts support this clonotype. The J gene is TRBJ2-1, the V gene TRBV7-2, with 7 bases identical to TRBD2. This CDR3 has 13 residues. V lost 4 bases to trimming and J lost 15 bases; unmatched junction nucleotides: 12. CDR1 is SGHTA and CDR2 is FQGNSA in the germline V gene. Here the CDR3 DNA reads TGTGCCAGCAGCTCCCGGGAGGAGGCGGTCCCGTTCTTC. It specifies CASSSREEAVPFF. The full variable domain, completed using reference TRBV7-2 and TRBJ2-1, is GAGVSQSPSNKVTEKGKDVELRCDPISGHTALYWYRQSLGQGLEFLIYFQGNSAPDKSGLPSDRFSAERTGGSVSTLTIQRTQQEDSAVYLCASSSREEAVPFFGPGTRLTVL.

This clonotype was seen a handful of times. This chain uses TRBV7-9 with TRBJ2-7; D ambiguous. With 2 bases removed from V and 2 bases from J, the gap between germline ends came to 10 bases. CDR3 length: 14 residues. Per germline, CDR1 SEHNR and CDR2 FQNEAQ (reference sequence). CDR3 coding DNA: TGTGCCAGCAGCTTATCAGCGTCTACCTACGAGCAGTACTTC. The encoded protein is CASSLSASTYEQYF.

This clonotype was seen ten or more times. J is TRBJ2-1 and V is TRBV24-1; D assignment may be TRBD1 or TRBD2 (5 bases each). CDR1 KGHDR and CDR2 SFDVKD come from the germline V gene. V lost 4 bases and J lost 9, with 15 bases in between. The CDR3 contains 14 residues. The DNA for the CDR3 is TGTGCCACCAGTGAAACCGGGACCACCAGTGAGCAGTTCTTC. It translates to CATSETGTTSEQFF.

This clonotype was detected a few times. The gene calls are TRBV6-2 or TRBV6-3 and TRBJ2-2; D might be TRBD2 (6 bases). Deletions cut 8 bases from V and 4 bases from J, with 14 bases between. The CDR3 covers 14 residues. Germline V CDR1 and CDR2: MNHEY, SVGEGT. The CDR3 DNA sequence: TGTGCCAGCCGTAGCGGAGGCTCCACCGGGGAGCTGTTTTTT. Its protein product is CASRSGGSTGELFF.

The V gene is TRBV20-1, the J gene TRBJ2-3; unclear D gene. Per germline, CDR1 DFQATT and CDR2 SNEGSKA (reference sequence). The length of the CDR3 is 13 residues. Deletions cut 6 bases from V and 2 bases from J, with 12 bases between. The CDR3 protein is CSAPSAPTDTQYF. The CDR3 DNA reads TGCAGTGCCCCCTCGGCACCCACAGATACGCAGTATTTT.